The sequence of this TCR beta chain was determined in a study of immune evolution from preneoplasia to lung adenocarcinoma. This CDR3 spans 18 amino acids. Trimming removed 1 base at V and 2 bases at J, with 20 bases between. Looked up from germline, CDR1 is WSHSY and CDR2 is SAAADI. The table came from immunoSEQ multiplex PCR; TCRdb's copy has only in-frame clones and leaves some out. The sample holds around 8,000 clones, approximately 78% seen once. The clonotype comes from a donor aged 70 or over with lung adenocarcinoma. V usage is TRBV10-2 and J usage is TRBJ1-2; possible D gene TRBD1, 6 bases. The sample consisted of FFPE minimally invasive lung adenocarcinoma tissue. The CDR3 nucleotides are TGCGCCAGCAGTGAGTTCCGAGAGAGGGGAAGGGGGAACTATGGCTACACCTTC. It yields the protein CASSEFRERGRGNYGYTF.